Following are 14 T cell receptor beta chains from one sample sequenced in a study of blood T cell repertoires in COVID-19 (dated by TCRdb to between 2020 and 2021). Libraries were built with the immunoSEQ multiplex PCR assay. TCRdb obtained this table from immuneACCESS and retained in-frame rearrangements with V and J assigned. These tables miss some clones; where compared with another copy, unresolved V genes account for less than half of the shortfall, and the remainder is unexplained. For this sample the table gives under 130,000 clones, of which about 87% were detected only once. Of the sample, 10% to 15% falls within the top ten clones. The sample taken for sequencing was peripheral blood. The receptors derive from a human donor in a cohort sampled during active or convalescent COVID-19.

This rearrangement joins TRBV19 to TRBJ1-6, with 11 bases aligning to TRBD1. The V gene end was trimmed by 5 bases and the J gene end by 7 bases; junction bases not matched to a gene: 4. CDR1 and CDR2 from the germline V gene are LNHDA and SQIVND (reference sequence). This CDR3 spans 15 amino acids. The CDR3, as DNA: TGTGCCAGTAGTGGACAGGGGGCAGGGAATTCACCCCTCCACTTT. Residues: CASSGQGAGNSPLHF.

This chain links TRBV7-3 with TRBJ1-5; 9 nucleotides line up with TRBD1. Germline V gene lookup returns CDR1 SGHTA and CDR2 FQGTGA. The CDR3 spans 13 residues. With 5 bases clipped from V and 10 bases from J, the junction kept 6 bases outside the gene matches. Here the CDR3 reads CASSLTGGSPQHF. CDR3 nucleotide sequence: TGTGCCAGCAGCCTTACAGGGGGCAGTCCCCAGCATTTT.

The chain recombines TRBV15 with TRBJ2-3, with D tentatively TRBD1 (6 bases). The CDR3 extends over 14 amino acids. Between the trimmed V and J ends, which lost 4 bases and 2 bases, there was a span of 10 bases. Looked up from germline, CDR1 is LNHNV and CDR2 is YYDKDF (reference sequence). CDR3 sequence (DNA): TGTGCCACCAGCACTTGGACAGACACAGATACGCAGTATTTT. Its protein product is CATSTWTDTDTQYF. The whole variable domain, remainder taken from reference TRBV15 and TRBJ2-3, is DAMVIQNPRYQVTQFGKPVTLSCSQTLNHNVMYWYQQKSSQAPKLLFHYYDKDFNNEADTPDNFQSRRPNTSFCFLDIRSPGLGDTAMYLCATSTWTDTDTQYFGPGTRLTVL.

This clone was found once. The genes are TRBV10-3 and TRBJ1-5; D may be TRBD1 (6 bases). The CDR3 runs to 14 residues. V lost 11 bases, J lost 7 bases, and 21 bases lay in between. Germline V CDR1 and CDR2: ENHRY, SYGVKD. The CDR3 protein is CASLGGGLAQPQHF. The CDR3 coding sequence is TGTGCCTCCCTAGGGGGGGGTTTGGCCCAGCCCCAGCATTTT.

The V call is TRBV5-1, the J call TRBJ1-4; unclear D gene. Trimming took off 6 bases at V and 0 bases at J, with 9 bases between the two ends. The germline gives CDR1 SGHRS, CDR2 YFSETQ. The CDR3 is 14 amino acids. The CDR3 DNA follows: TGCGCCAGCAAACGGCAGGCAACTAATGAAAAACTGTTTTTT. Its translation: CASKRQATNEKLFF.

V is TRBV14 and J is TRBJ2-1; D might be TRBD2 (5 bases). V shed 6 bases and J shed 12 bases, with 18 bases lying between them. Germline V gives CDR1 SGHDN, CDR2 FVKESK. The CDR3 consists of 13 residues. The CDR3 DNA is TGTGCCAGCAGGAGCGGCGGCGTAGAGGGGCAGTTCTTC. Translated: CASRSGGVEGQFF.

The chain recombines TRBV18 with TRBJ1-1; 10 nucleotides line up with TRBD1. The CDR3 totals 14 residues. The V segment lost 5 bases and the J segment 5 bases; nucleotides outside the gene matches: 5. The germline CDR1 and CDR2 sequences are KGHSH and LQKENI. The CDR3 loop is CASSIGQGVTEAFF. The DNA for the CDR3 is TGTGCCAGCTCAATAGGACAGGGGGTGACTGAAGCTTTCTTT.

The V and J genes are TRBV7-2 and TRBJ1-2, with TRBD1 matching over 9 bases. The germline V gene has CDR1 SGHTA and CDR2 FQGNSA. The CDR3 sequence is 14 residues long. Unmatched junction bases numbered 5, after V lost 5 bases and J lost 4 bases. The CDR3 sequence: CASSAGTGRYGYTF. The CDR3 DNA reads as TGTGCCAGCAGCGCCGGGACAGGGCGCTATGGCTACACCTTC. The complete variable domain, with remaining parts taken from reference TRBV7-2 and TRBJ1-2, reads GAGVSQSPSNKVTEKGKDVELRCDPISGHTALYWYRQSLGQGLEFLIYFQGNSAPDKSGLPSDRFSAERTGGSVSTLTIQRTQQEDSAVYLCASSAGTGRYGYTFGSGTRLTVV.

The chain employs TRBV5-6 and TRBJ1-2; possibly TRBD1 for D (6 bases). From germline, CDR1 is SGHDT and CDR2 YYEEEE. This CDR3 spans 15 amino acids. Trimming removed 1 base from V and 10 bases from J, with 20 bases in between. As DNA, the CDR3 is TGTGCCAGCAGCTTGTTCGGGACACTCCCTATTGACTACACCTTC. Its translation: CASSLFGTLPIDYTF.

The table lists this clone with a few counts. The V gene is TRBV21-1, the J gene TRBJ2-7; the table's D gene call, TRBD1, was not cross checked with the DNA. TRBV21-1 is classified as a pseudogene. The CDR3 sequence is 16 residues long. CDR3 DNA sequence: TGTGCCAGCAGCAAAGCGCTTTTGCAGGTCACCTACGAGCAGTACTTC. Amino acid sequence: CASSKALLQVTYEQYF.

CDR3 bases: TGTGCCAGCAGTTACAGCTCTGGAAACACCATATATTTT. Amino acid sequence: CASSYSSGNTIYF. The gene calls are TRBV7-3 and TRBJ1-3; D is unresolved. This CDR3 has 13 residues. CDR1 and CDR2 from the germline V gene are SGHTA and FQGTGA. V was cut by 6 bases and J by 0 bases, with 6 bases left in between.

CDR3 DNA sequence: TGCACCAGCAGCCAAGATCCCCATAGAGCTAACTATGGCTACACCTTC. Protein: CTSSQDPHRANYGYTF. The gene calls are TRBV1 and TRBJ1-2. TRBV1 is classified as a pseudogene. This CDR3 is built from 16 residues.

The chain joins TRBV6-2 or TRBV6-3 to TRBJ1-2; no firm D call. The length of the CDR3 is 12 residues. V was cut by 2 bases and J by 7 bases, with 8 bases left in between. CDR1 is MNHEY, CDR2 SVGEGT, per germline. The CDR3 DNA follows: TGTGCCAGCAGTTACGTCGGGGTTGGCTACACCTTC. It yields the protein CASSYVGVGYTF.

The chain is built from TRBV29-1 and TRBJ2-1, with TRBD2 matching over 8 bases. This CDR3 contains 15 residues. V lost 4 bases to trimming and J lost 3 bases; unmatched junction nucleotides: 8. Per germline, CDR1 SQVTM and CDR2 ANQGSEA. CDR3 loop: CSVARSGDVYNEQFF. Written as DNA, the CDR3 is TGCAGCGTTGCCCGTAGCGGGGATGTCTACAATGAGCAGTTCTTC.